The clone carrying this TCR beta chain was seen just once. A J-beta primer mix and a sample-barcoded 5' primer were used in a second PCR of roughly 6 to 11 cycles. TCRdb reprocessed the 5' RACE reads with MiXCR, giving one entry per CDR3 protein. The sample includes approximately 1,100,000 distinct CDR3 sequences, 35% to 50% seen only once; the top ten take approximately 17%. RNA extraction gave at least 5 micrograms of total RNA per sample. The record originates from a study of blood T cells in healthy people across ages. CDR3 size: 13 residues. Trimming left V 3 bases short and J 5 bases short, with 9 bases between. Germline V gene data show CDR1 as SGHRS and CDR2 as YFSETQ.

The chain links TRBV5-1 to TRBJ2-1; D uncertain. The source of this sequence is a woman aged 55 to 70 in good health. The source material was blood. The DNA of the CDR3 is TGCGCCAGCAGCTCAAACACCGACAATGAGCAGTTCTTC. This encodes CASSSNTDNEQFF.